Given below is one T cell receptor beta chain in context. Only in-frame clones appear in the TCRdb table, and some are missing; sequencing was by immunoSEQ multiplex PCR. The table lists more than 300,000 clones, nearly 90% of them singletons. The source of the sample is a study of blood T cell repertoires in COVID-19. The sample consisted of peripheral blood. This clonotype originated in a woman aged 40 to 49 with COVID-19, enrolled during active disease.

The CDR3 loop reads CASSFLGQPQHF. DNA of the CDR3: TGTGCCAGCAGCTTCCTAGGTCAGCCCCAGCATTTT. This chain uses TRBV7-2 with TRBJ1-5; D ambiguous. Looked up from germline, CDR1 is SGHTA and CDR2 is FQGNSA. V was cut by 3 bases and J by 6 bases, with 6 bases left in between. The CDR3 extends over 12 amino acids.